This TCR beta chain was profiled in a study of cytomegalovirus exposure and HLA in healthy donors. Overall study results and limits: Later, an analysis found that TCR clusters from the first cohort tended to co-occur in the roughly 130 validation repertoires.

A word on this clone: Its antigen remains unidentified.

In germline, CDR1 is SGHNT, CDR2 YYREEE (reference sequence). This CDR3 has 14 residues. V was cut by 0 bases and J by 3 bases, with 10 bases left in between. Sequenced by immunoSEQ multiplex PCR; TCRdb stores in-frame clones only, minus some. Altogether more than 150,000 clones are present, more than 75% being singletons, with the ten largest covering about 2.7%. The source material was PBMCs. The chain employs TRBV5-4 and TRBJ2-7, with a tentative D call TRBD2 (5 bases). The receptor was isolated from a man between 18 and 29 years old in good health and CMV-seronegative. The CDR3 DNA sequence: TGTGCCAGCAGCTTGGGCTCCGGGGACTACGAGCAGTACTTC. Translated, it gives CASSLGSGDYEQYF.